These 32 T cell receptor beta chains were sequenced from one sample in a study of identical twins (dated by TCRdb to the mid-2010s). Library generation was performed with 5' RACE. Sequencing was carried out with an Illumina HiSeq 2000. Through fastp at Q25 and MiXCR, TCRdb rebuilt clones from the public reads, retaining in-frame beta chains. Each CDR3 protein appears once, grouped with its most common genes and DNA. The sample has hundreds of thousands of distinct CDR3 sequences on record, about 12% of them singletons. About 7% of the sample goes to the ten largest clones. Separately, the same data were catalogued under a study of yellow fever vaccine responses in identical twins.

Source material: CD8+ T cells sorted from blood. The receptor source for this set is a woman aged 18-29 years in good health.

The V gene is TRBV4-1, the J gene TRBJ2-7; 7 bases map to TRBD1. V trimming: 2 bases; J trimming: 4 bases; junction bases outside the gene matches: 5. CDR3 size: 14 residues. Germline assignment: CDR1 MGHRA and CDR2 YSYEKL. CDR3 loop: CASSQTGETYEQYF. CDR3 in DNA: TGCGCCAGCAGCCAAACAGGGGAAACTTACGAGCAGTACTTC.

The chain employs TRBV7-9 and TRBJ2-5; D remains unclear. Germline CDR1 is SEHNR and CDR2 is FQNEAQ (reference sequence). The CDR3 runs 14 residues. Trimming cost V 2 bases and J 0 bases, with 7 bases left between them. The chain's CDR3 is CASSLTEYQETQYF. The DNA for the CDR3 is TGTGCCAGCAGCTTAACAGAGTACCAAGAGACCCAGTACTTC. The variable domain in full, completed from reference TRBV7-9 and TRBJ2-5, reads DTGVSQNPRHKITKRGQNVTFRCDPISEHNRLYWYRQTLGQGPEFLTYFQNEAQLEKSRLLSDRFSAERPKGSFSTLEIQRTEQGDSAMYLCASSLTEYQETQYFGPGTRLLVL.

This clonotype occurred a few times. V usage is TRBV20-1 and J usage is TRBJ2-5; the match to TRBD2 covers 11 bases. The CDR3 runs 15 residues. Looked up from germline, CDR1 is DFQATT and CDR2 is SNEGSKA (reference sequence). The V segment lost 5 bases and the J segment 0 bases; nucleotides outside the gene matches: 5. The CDR3 coding sequence is TGCAGTGCTCCAACTAGCGGGGGAAACCAAGAGACCCAGTACTTC. The encoded protein is CSAPTSGGNQETQYF.

This clonotype was detected a few times. This chain joins TRBV2 and TRBJ2-4; D not resolved. CDR3 length: 10 amino acids. The germline V and J ends were trimmed by 6 bases and 5 bases, with 2 bases remaining between them. CDR1 and CDR2 from the germline V gene are SNHLY and FYNNEI. The CDR3 here is CASRENIQYF. Written as DNA, the CDR3 is TGTGCCAGCAGAGAAAACATTCAGTACTTC. Full variable domain (outside the CDR3, taken from reference TRBV2 and TRBJ2-4): EPEVTQTPSHQVTQMGQEVILRCVPISNHLYFYWYRQILGQKVEFLVSFYNNEISEKSEIFDDQFSVERPDGSNFTLKIRSTKLEDSAMYFCASRENIQYFGAGTRLSVL.

The chain joins TRBV7-9 to TRBJ2-2; tentative D call: TRBD1 (6 bases). Germline V gene data show CDR1 as SEHNR and CDR2 as FQNEAQ (reference sequence). The length of the CDR3 is 15 residues. V lost 4 bases, J lost 2 bases, and 11 bases lay in between. The CDR3 protein is CASSSEDRNTGELFF. The DNA for the CDR3 is TGTGCCAGCAGCTCGGAGGACAGAAACACCGGGGAGCTGTTTTTT. Based on the CDR3 plus reference TRBV7-9 and TRBJ2-2, the full variable domain is DTGVSQNPRHKITKRGQNVTFRCDPISEHNRLYWYRQTLGQGPEFLTYFQNEAQLEKSRLLSDRFSAERPKGSFSTLEIQRTEQGDSAMYLCASSSEDRNTGELFFGEGSRLTVL.

The chain uses TRBV20-1 and TRBJ2-7, with D unresolved. The germline gives CDR1 DFQATT, CDR2 SNEGSKA (reference sequence). V lost 0 bases and J 4 bases, leaving 10 bases between the germline ends. The CDR3 runs 13 residues. The CDR3 nucleotides read TGCAGTGCTAGAGATCTAGGTGGGTACGAGCAGTACGTC. As protein: CSARDLGGYEQYV.

This chain joins TRBV27 and TRBJ2-5; D tentatively fits TRBD1 or TRBD2 (5 bases each). V was clipped by 5 bases and J by 1 base, with 20 bases between them. Germline lookup yields CDR1 MNHEY and CDR2 SMNVEV (reference sequence). The CDR3 loop spans 17 amino acids. DNA for the CDR3: TGTGCCAGCAGTATGATCGACACGGGGCGAACCCAAGAGACCCAGTACTTC. Translation gives CASSMIDTGRTQETQYF.

This clonotype turned up a few times. The chain carries TRBV5-1 and TRBJ2-5; 7 nucleotides agree with TRBD1. The trim removed 1 base at V and 5 bases at J, leaving 8 bases unmatched. The CDR3 runs 15 residues. Germline assignment: CDR1 SGHRS and CDR2 YFSETQ. CDR3 protein: CASSLSTGPKETQYF. The CDR3 DNA reads as TGCGCCAGCAGCTTGTCGACAGGGCCTAAGGAGACCCAGTACTTC.

V is TRBV5-6 and J is TRBJ2-5; D perhaps matches TRBD1 (6 bases). The CDR3 loop spans 14 amino acids. Trimming took 3 bases from V and 0 from J, leaving 9 bases between them. From germline, CDR1 is SGHDT and CDR2 YYEEEE. CDR3 nucleotides: TGTGCCAGCAGCTGGAGGACAGACCAAGAGACCCAGTACTTC. Protein: CASSWRTDQETQYF. The full variable domain, its missing parts supplied by reference TRBV5-6 and TRBJ2-5, is DAGVTQSPTHLIKTRGQQVTLRCSPKSGHDTVSWYQQALGQGPQFIFQYYEEEERQRGNFPDRFSGHQFPNYSSELNVNALLLGDSALYLCASSWRTDQETQYFGPGTRLLVL.

This clonotype was seen repeatedly, ten times or more. This sequence joins TRBV12-3 or TRBV12-4 and TRBJ1-2, with D unclear. V dropped 3 bases and J dropped 2 bases, with 10 bases sitting between them. The CDR3 totals 14 residues. CDR3 nucleotides: TGTGCCAGCAGTTTTTCCGGCCGGAACTATGGCTACACCTTC. Its translation is CASSFSGRNYGYTF.

The chain couples TRBV4-1 to TRBJ2-7; D may be TRBD1 (6 bases). CDR1 and CDR2 (germline): MGHRA, YSYEKL. V was shortened by 0 bases and J by 4 bases, with 10 bases between the two germline ends. The CDR3 runs to 14 residues. CDR3 coding DNA: TGCGCCAGCAGCCAAGAGCCTAGGGGGTACGAGCAGTACGTC. This codes for CASSQEPRGYEQYV.

The chain carries TRBV24-1 and TRBJ2-2, with D tentatively TRBD2 (6 bases). Germline CDR1 is KGHDR and CDR2 is SFDVKD. V gave up 4 bases and J gave up 1 base, with 15 bases separating them. This CDR3 has 17 amino acids. The CDR3 sequence is CATSDTQGGKNTGELFF. For the CDR3, the DNA is TGTGCCACCAGTGACACCCAGGGCGGGAAGAACACCGGGGAGCTGTTTTTT.

This clonotype was observed a handful of times. The gene calls are TRBV5-1 and TRBJ1-1; 8 nucleotides line up with TRBD1. Germline CDR1 SGHRS, CDR2 YFSETQ. After removal of 4 bases from V and 4 bases from J, the junction contained 6 bases not matched to a gene. This CDR3 contains 14 residues. The CDR3 sequence is CASSITGGGTEAFF. CDR3 nucleotide sequence: TGCGCCAGCAGCATAACAGGGGGAGGCACTGAAGCTTTCTTT. Complete variable domain (other parts from reference TRBV5-1 and TRBJ1-1): KAGVTQTPRYLIKTRGQQVTLSCSPISGHRSVSWYQQTPGQGLQFLFEYFSETQRNKGNFPGRFSGRQFSNSRSEMNVSTLELGDSALYLCASSITGGGTEAFFGQGTRLTVV.

Ten or more counts support this clonotype. The J gene is TRBJ2-2, the V gene TRBV7-9, with D unclear. Trimming cost V 1 base and J 6 bases, with 9 bases left between them. The CDR3 totals 14 residues. The germline gives CDR1 SEHNR, CDR2 FQNEAQ (reference sequence). Here the CDR3 DNA reads TGTGCCAGCAGCTTAGTAGTAGGAGCCGGGGAGCTGTTTTTT. It specifies CASSLVVGAGELFF.

The rearrangement links TRBV4-2 to TRBJ2-4, with TRBD2 identical over 7 bases. There are 16 residues in the CDR3. CDR1 is LGHNA, CDR2 YNFKEQ, per germline. J lost 0 bases, V lost 1 base, and 3 bases had no gene match. CDR3 region: CASSQGAGVAKNIQYF. The CDR3 DNA sequence: TGTGCCAGCAGCCAAGGCGCGGGGGTAGCCAAAAACATTCAGTACTTC.

This clonotype occurred many times. The chain employs TRBV20-1 and TRBJ2-3, with D possibly being TRBD2 (5 bases). Germline CDR1 DFQATT, CDR2 SNEGSKA (reference sequence). Trimming cost V 3 bases and J 3 bases, with 13 bases left between them. The CDR3 totals 14 residues. CDR3 DNA sequence: TGCAGTGCTAGTGATCGGGGTGTAACAGATACGCAGTATTTT. Translation: CSASDRGVTDTQYF.

This clonotype appeared many times. This chain connects TRBV5-1 to TRBJ2-2; TRBD1 matches 11 bases. The CDR3 is made up of 15 amino acids. Germline trimming cut 3 bases from V and 3 bases from J; bases unmatched to any gene: 1. CDR1 SGHRS and CDR2 YFSETQ come from the germline V gene. The CDR3 DNA is TGCGCCAGCAGCTCGGGACAGGGGGACACCGGGGAGCTGTTTTTT. Translated: CASSSGQGDTGELFF.

This clonotype occurred a few times. This sequence joins TRBV14 and TRBJ2-1; no reliable D call. From germline, CDR1 is SGHDN and CDR2 FVKESK. The CDR3 extends over 15 amino acids. V lost 0 bases to trimming and J lost 3 bases, with 9 bases between them. The CDR3 DNA sequence: TGTGCCAGCAGCCAAGAGAACCAGCTCTACAATGAGCAGTTCTTC. Translation: CASSQENQLYNEQFF.

The V call is TRBV6-1, the J call TRBJ2-1; 9 nucleotides align to TRBD2. Germline V gene data show CDR1 as MNHNS and CDR2 as SASEGT. CDR3 size: 13 residues. CDR3 nucleotides: TGTGCTAGCGGGGCTAGCGGGATTACTGAGCAGTTCTTC. This codes for CASGASGITEQFF.

This rearrangement joins TRBV28 to TRBJ2-1; unclear D gene. Germline lookup yields CDR1 MDHEN and CDR2 SYDVKM. The CDR3 spans 12 residues. Trimming took 5 bases from V and 8 from J, leaving 10 bases between them. DNA for the CDR3: TGTGCCAGCAGTGATGTTTCATATGAGCAGTTCTTC. Translated: CASSDVSYEQFF.

CDR3 residues: CASSVEGSGPGELFF. As DNA, the CDR3 is TGTGCCAGCAGCGTAGAAGGGTCAGGCCCCGGGGAGCTGTTTTTT. The chain employs TRBV9 and TRBJ2-2; D is uncertain. Trimming took off 0 bases at V and 6 bases at J, with 12 bases between the two ends. This CDR3 comprises 15 residues. CDR1 and CDR2 from the germline V gene are SGDLS and YYNGEE. Using reference TRBV9 and TRBJ2-2 for the parts outside the CDR3, the full variable domain is DSGVTQTPKHLITATGQRVTLRCSPRSGDLSVYWYQQSLDQGLQFLIQYYNGEERAKGNILERFSAQQFPDLHSELNLSSLELGDSALYFCASSVEGSGPGELFFGEGSRLTVL.

The V and J genes are TRBV27 and TRBJ2-3; the D is unclear. Germline V gene data show CDR1 as MNHEY and CDR2 as SMNVEV (reference sequence). Between the trimmed V and J ends, which lost 5 bases and 0 bases, there was a span of 6 bases. This CDR3 is 13 amino acids long. The CDR3 DNA sequence: TGTGCCAGCAGTCCCGCTAGCACAGATACGCAGTATTTT. Translated: CASSPASTDTQYF.

CDR3 in amino acids: CASSTGQASPREDQFPYNEQFF. CDR3 coding DNA: TGTGCCAGCAGTACCGGACAGGCCAGCCCAAGGGAGGACCAGTTCCCCTACAATGAGCAGTTCTTC. The rearrangement uses TRBV25-1 and TRBJ2-1, with a weak D call TRBD1 (7 bases). Trimming removed 5 bases at V and 2 bases at J, with 34 bases between. The germline CDR1 and CDR2 sequences are MGHDK and SYGVNS. The CDR3 has 22 residues.

The rearrangement uses TRBV20-1 and TRBJ2-3, with TRBD2 matching 11 bases. CDR1 and CDR2 (germline): DFQATT, SNEGSKA (reference sequence). The V segment lost 4 bases and the J segment 2 bases; nucleotides outside the gene matches: 5. CDR3 length: 15 amino acids. The CDR3 reads CSATGTSGYTDTQYF. DNA for the CDR3: TGCAGTGCTACCGGGACTAGCGGTTACACAGATACGCAGTATTTT.

The chain recombines TRBV11-2 with TRBJ2-1; 12 nucleotides match TRBD2. CDR3 length equals 14 residues. V dropped 5 bases and J dropped 10; count of bases not matched to a gene: 6. Germline V lookup: CDR1 SGHAT, CDR2 FQNNGV. In DNA form, the CDR3 reads TGTGCCAGCAGCCCCGGGACTAGCGGGCCCGAGCAGTTCTTC. Translation gives CASSPGTSGPEQFF.

This clonotype has more than one count but fewer than ten. The chain is built from TRBV5-1 and TRBJ2-1, with 8 positions matching TRBD2. Per germline, CDR1 SGHRS and CDR2 YFSETQ. The CDR3 is 15 residues long. V shed 4 bases, J shed 3 bases, and the junction held 6 bases outside the gene matches. The DNA of the CDR3 is TGCGCCAGCAGCCTACTAGCGGTTGACTACAATGAGCAGTTCTTC. Its protein is CASSLLAVDYNEQFF.

This clonotype was seen a few times. J is TRBJ2-7 and V is TRBV6-1; TRBD1 agrees at 8 bases. With V trimmed by 5 bases and J by 1 base, 7 bases remained unmatched. CDR3 size: 15 residues. The germline V gene has CDR1 MNHNS and CDR2 SASEGT. Written as DNA, the CDR3 is TGTGCCAGCAGTCAAACCCGGGACAGGTCCTACGAGCAGTACGTC. Its translation is CASSQTRDRSYEQYV.

This clonotype was seen only a few times. The V gene is TRBV5-1, the J gene TRBJ1-1; D is undetermined. V lost 4 bases and J 1 base, leaving 5 bases between the germline ends. Germline V gene sequence: CDR1 SGHRS, CDR2 YFSETQ. The CDR3 loop spans 12 amino acids. The CDR3 spells CASSKGNTEAFF. The CDR3 nucleotides read TGCGCCAGCAGCAAGGGGAACACTGAAGCTTTCTTT. Together with reference TRBV5-1 and TRBJ1-1, the CDR3 gives the full variable domain: KAGVTQTPRYLIKTRGQQVTLSCSPISGHRSVSWYQQTPGQGLQFLFEYFSETQRNKGNFPGRFSGRQFSNSRSEMNVSTLELGDSALYLCASSKGNTEAFFGQGTRLTVV.

V usage is TRBV2 and J usage is TRBJ1-1; D is ambiguous. V was trimmed by 5 bases and J by 8 bases, leaving 9 bases between them. This CDR3 is 11 amino acids long. Germline loops: CDR1 SNHLY, CDR2 FYNNEI. The CDR3: CASSSSEEAFF. The CDR3 DNA sequence: TGTGCCAGCAGTTCCTCGGAAGAAGCTTTCTTT.

V usage is TRBV13 and J usage is TRBJ2-7; possible D gene TRBD1, 6 bases. The V end was cut by 5 bases, the J end by 1 base, with 9 bases between. Germline CDR1 is PRHDT and CDR2 is FYEKMQ (reference sequence). There are 13 residues in the CDR3. The CDR3 protein is CASSQDRSYEQYF. CDR3 in DNA: TGTGCCAGCAGCCAGGACAGATCCTACGAGCAGTACTTC. The whole variable domain, remainder taken from reference TRBV13 and TRBJ2-7, is AAGVIQSPRHLIKEKRETATLKCYPIPRHDTVYWYQQGPGQDPQFLISFYEKMQSDKGSIPDRFSAQQFSDYHSELNMSSLELGDSALYFCASSQDRSYEQYFGPGTRLTVT.

The chain links TRBV7-9 to TRBJ2-7, with 8 bases that match TRBD1. CDR3 length: 16 residues. Germline V lookup: CDR1 SEHNR, CDR2 FQNEAQ (reference sequence). Losses at the gene ends were 0 bases for V and 5 bases for J; bases not matched to a gene: 9. The CDR3 DNA reads as TGTGCCAGCAGCTTAGCGCCGACAGGGGCAAGGAACGAGCAGTACTTC. Its translation is CASSLAPTGARNEQYF.

This clonotype was seen a handful of times. The V and J genes are TRBV25-1 and TRBJ1-5; 7 nucleotides line up with TRBD1. J was trimmed by 2 bases and V by 3 bases; bases with no gene match: 4. This CDR3 is 15 amino acids long. Per the germline V gene, CDR1 is MGHDK and CDR2 is SYGVNS. The CDR3 bases are TGTGCCAGCAGTGACGCCGGGACAGGCAATCAGCCCCAGCATTTT. This gives the protein CASSDAGTGNQPQHF.